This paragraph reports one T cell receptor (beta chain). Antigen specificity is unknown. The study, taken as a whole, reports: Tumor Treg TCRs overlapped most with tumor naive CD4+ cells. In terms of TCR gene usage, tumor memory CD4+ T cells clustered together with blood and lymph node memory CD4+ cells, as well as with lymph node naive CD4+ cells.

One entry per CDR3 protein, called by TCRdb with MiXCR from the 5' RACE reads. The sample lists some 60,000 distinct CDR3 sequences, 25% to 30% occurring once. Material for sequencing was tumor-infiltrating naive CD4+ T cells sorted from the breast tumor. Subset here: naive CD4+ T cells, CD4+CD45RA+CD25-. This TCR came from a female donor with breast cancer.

CDR3 sequence: CASSRGTLNEKLFF. In DNA form, the CDR3 reads TGCGCCAGCAGCCGAGGGACCCTTAATGAAAAACTGTTTTTT. The chain couples TRBV5-1 to TRBJ1-4; perhaps TRBD1 as D (5 bases). Germline values: CDR1 SGHRS, CDR2 YFSETQ. Trimming pared 4 bases from V and 4 bases from J, leaving 11 bases between. CDR3 size: 14 residues.